This T cell receptor beta chain is from a study of blood T cell repertoires in COVID-19 (dated by TCRdb to 2018 to 2020). Turning to the overall study: Collaborator samples came from the United States, Italy and Spain and covered acute and convalescent phases of COVID-19. HLA class I and class II types, where available, came from metadata supplied by the sample provider rather than from assay-based typing. Sample metadata almost always included a de-identified subject ID, COVID-19 status, age in years and sex. The repertoires were released in a freely available public database meant as a resource for research on the immune response to SARS-CoV-2. The samples were drawn from two sources: the first 160 participants of the ongoing ImmuneRACE study, and 1,200 or so subjects contributed by 6 global collaborators. Deeply sampled blood TCRbeta repertoires from subjects exposed to, actively infected with, or recovered from COVID-19 were included in the dataset. The prospective study material was composed of cDNA or gDNA derived from T cells, B-cell-depleted T cells, or PBMCs.

Concerning this clone itself: The clone's antigen remains unknown. One base away there is no much larger clone; base qualities are not given.

Here is what the overall study found, with its caveats: Clinical and demographic metadata were provided uncurated, with the amount varying by source and participant.

Collaborating institutions collected whole blood in K2EDTA tubes following their own protocols. Collaborator samples were shipped for TCRbeta analysis as frozen whole blood, isolated PBMCs, or DNA extracted from either sample type. TCRbeta CDR3 regions were amplified from genomic DNA using the immunoSEQ Assay, a bias-controlled multiplex PCR. On the study's bioinformatics: Within the assay, amplification of reference gene primers was used to estimate how many nucleated cells each sample contained. To quantify the absolute abundance of each unique TCRbeta CDR3 rearrangement, sequence reads were collapsed and filtered. For each sample, productive Simpson clonality was calculated as the square root of Simpson's diversity index over productive rearrangements. Held by TCRdb, this immuneACCESS table contains in-frame sequences only and omits some clones. Under half of the omission traces to an unresolved V gene where checked; the cause of the rest is unknown. V and J calls plus clone size are reproduced from that table; the DNA served to infer D and trimming. In this sample the table shows around 100,000 clones, roughly 90% of which occur a single time. The ten largest clones capture roughly 3.6% of the sample.

The CDR3, cysteine through phenylalanine, is 15 amino acids long. This entry keeps only the CDR3 DNA: 45 bases, framed from base 1. From a lookup of the germline V gene (reference sequence), CDR1 and CDR2 are LNHDA and SQIVND. Trimming removed 0 bases from V and 4 bases from J; the gene matches leave 4 bases unexplained. This clonotype was obtained from an older woman with acute or convalescent COVID-19. Sequencing input: peripheral blood. The chain is assembled from TRBV19 and TRBJ2-3; 7 bases in between match TRBD1. The CDR3 reads CASSIEDRAADTQYF. The DNA reads as follows: TGTGCCAGTAGTATAGAAGACAGGGCAGCAGATACGCAGTATTTT.